The TCR beta chain described here comes from a study of blood T cell repertoires in COVID-19. Study-level background: Acute and convalescent COVID-19 specimens originated in the United States, Italy and Spain. The analysed material was cDNA or gDNA that came from T cells, B-cell-depleted T cells, or PBMCs.

There are 17 residues in the CDR3. V shed 3 bases and J 9 bases; nucleotides not matched to a gene: 15. From germline, CDR1 is MGHDK and CDR2 SYGVNS. Clones were read by immunoSEQ multiplex PCR, and TCRdb kept only the in-frame ones, dropping some. The data hold tens of thousands of clones, with 80% observed a single time. Sequenced material: peripheral blood. V gene TRBV25-1 combines with J gene TRBJ2-1; 9 nucleotides agree with TRBD2. The sequence derives from a woman of 80 years or more with acute or convalescent COVID-19. CDR3 residues: CASSDLLWAGGLGEQFF. For the CDR3, the DNA is TGTGCCAGCAGTGACCTCCTCTGGGCGGGAGGGCTAGGTGAGCAGTTCTTC.